One sample yielded the 26 T cell receptor beta chains listed below, sequenced in a study of neurological immune-mediated disorders. TCRdb passed the 5' RACE reads through MiXCR, listing each CDR3 protein once. The sample holds about 15,000 distinct CDR3 sequences, roughly 3.5% seen once. Specimen: CD8+ T cells from blood. These receptors were obtained from a middle-aged woman in good health.

This clonotype was detected ten times or more. The chain couples TRBV7-2 to TRBJ2-5; TRBD2 matches 12 bases. CDR1 and CDR2 from the germline V gene are SGHTA and FQGNSA. The length of the CDR3 is 17 residues. The V and J ends lost 5 bases and 0 bases, in that order; junction bases with no gene match: 7. CDR3 residues: CASSEYGLAGNQETQYF. Written as DNA, the CDR3 is TGTGCCAGCAGCGAGTACGGACTAGCGGGAAACCAAGAGACCCAGTACTTC.

This clonotype came up many times. The chain recombines TRBV10-3 with TRBJ2-1; 7 nucleotides align to TRBD1. Germline trimming cut 8 bases from V and 9 bases from J; bases unmatched to any gene: 7. Germline V lookup: CDR1 ENHRY, CDR2 SYGVKD. The CDR3 spans 12 residues. The CDR3 is CAIGGDRAEQFF. The CDR3 DNA sequence: TGTGCCATCGGAGGCGACAGGGCTGAGCAGTTCTTC.

By share of the sample, this clonotype is hyperexpanded. V usage is TRBV20-1 and J usage is TRBJ2-1; D is uncertain. The CDR3 has 17 amino acids. Germline assignment: CDR1 DFQATT and CDR2 SNEGSKA (reference sequence). V was shortened by 0 bases and J by 7 bases, with 22 bases between the two germline ends. Here the CDR3 DNA reads TGCAGTGCTAGAGATTCCCGAGAAGTCTATGTAGAGAATGAGCAGTTCTTC. It is translated as CSARDSREVYVENEQFF.

This clonotype was recorded at least ten times. The gene calls are TRBV6-5 and TRBJ1-1; D remains unclear. Germline V gene sequence: CDR1 MNHEY, CDR2 SVGAGI. Trimming pared 0 bases from V and 0 bases from J, leaving 8 bases between. This CDR3 is built from 15 residues. The CDR3 reads CASSYSPGLNTEAFF. The CDR3 DNA reads as TGTGCCAGCAGTTACTCACCAGGTCTGAACACTGAAGCTTTCTTT.

This clonotype was seen at least ten times. The chain recombines TRBV29-1 with TRBJ1-2, with D uncertain. Germline CDR1 reads SQVTM; CDR2 reads ANQGSEA. Trimming pared 0 bases from V and 4 bases from J, leaving 18 bases between. This CDR3 comprises 16 residues. The CDR3, as DNA: TGCAGCGTTGAAGATCCGAGGGCAGGCGGATTCTATGGCTACACCTTC. This codes for CSVEDPRAGGFYGYTF.

This clonotype was counted ten times or more. The chain is built from TRBV6-2 or TRBV6-3 and TRBJ2-3; D might be TRBD2 (6 bases). CDR3 length: 14 residues. Germline CDR1 and CDR2: MNHEY and SVGEGT. The V gene lost 4 bases and the J gene lost 3 bases, with 11 bases spanning the gap. DNA for the CDR3: TGTGCCAGCAGTTCCTGGAGGGTGACAGATACGCAGTATTTT. Its protein product is CASSSWRVTDTQYF.

This clonotype was seen many times. The chain combines TRBV27 with TRBJ2-7; 10 bases agree with TRBD1. The CDR3 has 16 amino acids. V shed 3 bases, J shed 6 bases, and the junction held 11 bases outside the gene matches. Germline V gene data show CDR1 as MNHEY and CDR2 as SMNVEV (reference sequence). The CDR3 DNA reads as TGTGCCAGCAGTTTGCGCCCAGGACAGGGGGGCATCGAGCAGTACTTC. Translating it yields CASSLRPGQGGIEQYF.

This clonotype was observed at least ten times. The chain carries TRBV9 and TRBJ2-1, with 8 bases identical to TRBD2. The CDR3 loop spans 19 amino acids. V shed 0 bases and J 5 bases; nucleotides not matched to a gene: 16. Germline CDR1 and CDR2: SGDLS and YYNGEE. The CDR3, as DNA: TGTGCCAGCAGCGTAGGGACCTGGGGTGGACTAGCAACCCACAATGAGCAGTTCTTC. This codes for CASSVGTWGGLATHNEQFF. Supplemented by reference TRBV9 and TRBJ2-1, the full variable domain reads DSGVTQTPKHLITATGQRVTLRCSPRSGDLSVYWYQQSLDQGLQFLIQYYNGEERAKGNILERFSAQQFPDLHSELNLSSLELGDSALYFCASSVGTWGGLATHNEQFFGPGTRLTVL.

This clonotype has a count of ten or more. This chain links TRBV15 with TRBJ2-7; 9 nucleotides align to TRBD1. The CDR3 runs 16 residues. V trimming: 3 bases; J trimming: 3 bases; junction bases outside the gene matches: 9. Germline V gene data show CDR1 as LNHNV and CDR2 as YYDKDF (reference sequence). The CDR3 protein is CATSRGIDRGNYEQYF. Here the CDR3 DNA reads TGTGCCACCAGCAGGGGGATCGACAGGGGGAACTACGAGCAGTACTTC.

This clonotype was counted many times. V is TRBV29-1 and J is TRBJ2-3, with a tentative D call TRBD2 (5 bases). Germline V gene data show CDR1 as SQVTM and CDR2 as ANQGSEA. The CDR3 consists of 15 residues. Trimming left V 5 bases short and J 6 bases short, with 21 bases between. The CDR3 region has the DNA TGCAGCGTTTCCCCGAGCGGCCGGGAATCGGATACGCAGTATTTT. It translates to CSVSPSGRESDTQYF.

The chain links TRBV9 to TRBJ2-2; 9 bases agree with TRBD2. V gave up 2 bases and J gave up 4 bases; unmatched junction bases: 9. The CDR3 runs to 17 residues. CDR1 and CDR2 (germline): SGDLS, YYNGEE. The CDR3 sequence: CASSVRSGGDVTGELFF. CDR3 DNA sequence: TGTGCCAGCAGCGTCCGTAGCGGGGGTGATGTCACCGGGGAGCTGTTTTTT.

This clonotype was seen at least ten times. The chain carries TRBV27 and TRBJ2-2; 8 nucleotides align to TRBD2. V gave up 4 bases and J gave up 1 base; unmatched junction bases: 2. The CDR3 has 15 amino acids. CDR1 and CDR2 from the germline V gene are MNHEY and SMNVEV (reference sequence). CDR3: CASSWLAGNTGELFF. CDR3 DNA sequence: TGTGCCAGCAGTTGGCTAGCGGGGAACACCGGGGAGCTGTTTTTT.

This clonotype was seen at least ten times. The V gene is TRBV5-1, the J gene TRBJ2-7, with D possibly called TRBD1 or TRBD2 (6 bases each). The germline CDR1 and CDR2 sequences are SGHRS and YFSETQ. V lost 0 bases and J lost 4, with 11 bases in between. The CDR3 covers 14 residues. CDR3 coding DNA: TGCGCCAGCAGCTTGGCGGGGGCTGGGTACGAGCAGTACTTC. As protein: CASSLAGAGYEQYF.

The chain carries TRBV5-1 and TRBJ2-1; 9 nucleotides line up with TRBD2. This CDR3 is built from 15 residues. Germline trimming cut 0 bases from V and 5 bases from J; bases unmatched to any gene: 3. Germline CDR1 and CDR2: SGHRS and YFSETQ. The CDR3 bases are TGCGCCAGCAGCTTGGTGCAGCGGGAGGACAATGAGCAGTTCTTC. It is translated as CASSLVQREDNEQFF.

This clonotype was observed at least ten times. The V and J genes are TRBV6-6 and TRBJ2-2; 13 positions agree with TRBD2. CDR3 size: 17 residues. Looked up from germline, CDR1 is MNHNY and CDR2 is SVGAGI (reference sequence). After removal of 6 bases from V and 4 bases from J, the junction contained 8 bases not matched to a gene. CDR3 nucleotide sequence: TGTGCCAGCAGCCCCGCAGGGACTAGCGGGATCACCGGGGAGCTGTTTTTT. Protein product: CASSPAGTSGITGELFF.

This clonotype was counted ten times or more. The rearrangement links TRBV11-2 to TRBJ1-2, with D possibly being TRBD1 (6 bases). CDR3 length: 15 amino acids. The V end lost 2 bases, the J end lost 4 bases, and 14 bases lay between the germline ends. The V gene's germline CDR1 is SGHAT and CDR2 FQNNGV. CDR3 amino acids: CASSLLPGDLYGYTF. The DNA of the CDR3 is TGTGCCAGCAGCTTACTCCCAGGGGACCTCTATGGCTACACCTTC.

This clonotype was picked up many times. J is TRBJ1-6 and V is TRBV14; D not certain. CDR3 length equals 15 residues. CDR1 is SGHDN and CDR2 is FVKESK in the germline V gene. Trimming cost V 0 bases and J 9 bases, with 12 bases left between them. CDR3: CASSQDRSNGSPLHF. For the CDR3, the DNA is TGTGCCAGCAGCCAAGACAGGAGTAATGGTTCACCCCTCCACTTT.

This clonotype came up many times. The V call is TRBV10-3, the J call TRBJ1-2; TRBD1 matches at 9 bases. Losses at the gene ends were 4 bases for V and 6 bases for J; bases not matched to a gene: 3. CDR1 ENHRY and CDR2 SYGVKD come from the germline V gene. CDR3 size: 13 residues. The CDR3 here is CAISAGDRDGYTF. The CDR3 DNA reads TGTGCCATCAGTGCGGGGGACAGGGATGGCTACACCTTC.

This clonotype was detected ten times or more. The rearrangement links TRBV20-1 to TRBJ2-7; D is perhaps TRBD1 (6 bases). Between the trimmed V and J ends, which lost 5 bases and 1 base, there was a span of 15 bases. Germline V CDR1 and CDR2: DFQATT, SNEGSKA (reference sequence). The CDR3 is 14 amino acids. The CDR3 DNA reads TGCAGTGCTCCCTCCACAGGGAATTCCTACGAGCAGTACTTC. Amino acids: CSAPSTGNSYEQYF.

At least ten counts were recorded for this clonotype. This sequence joins TRBV5-5 and TRBJ1-1; maybe TRBD1 (5 bases). The CDR3 is 11 residues long. Trimming took off 0 bases at V and 8 bases at J, with 5 bases between the two ends. Germline CDR1 reads SGHKS; CDR2 reads YYEKEE (reference sequence). CDR3 nucleotide sequence: TGTGCCAGCAGCTTGGGGGGGGAAGCTTTCTTT. Protein: CASSLGGEAFF.

This clonotype was seen at least ten times. V is TRBV9 and J is TRBJ2-1; 11 bases map to TRBD2. The CDR3 is 15 residues long. The V gene's germline CDR1 is SGDLS and CDR2 YYNGEE. Trimming took 7 bases from V and 6 from J; bases not matched to a gene: 9. CDR3 sequence reads: CASGPRLAGINEQFF. In nucleotides, the CDR3 is TGTGCCAGCGGTCCTAGACTAGCGGGAATCAATGAGCAGTTCTTC.

At least ten counts were recorded for this clonotype. A clone one base away is much larger, so this may be a read error. V usage is TRBV6-2 or TRBV6-3 and J usage is TRBJ2-1; D uncertain. This CDR3 has 12 amino acids. The V gene's germline CDR1 is MNHEY and CDR2 SVGEGT. V lost 2 bases and J lost 6, with 5 bases in between. In DNA, the CDR3 is TGTGCCAGCAGTTACACGAGCAATGAGCAGTTCTTC. Encoded protein: CASSYTSNEQFF.

This clonotype was counted many times. The chain uses TRBV5-6 and TRBJ2-3; no clear D. This CDR3 has 16 residues. Trimming shortened V by 1 base and J by 0 bases, and 12 bases separated the two germline ends. Per the germline V gene, CDR1 is SGHDT and CDR2 is YYEEEE. The CDR3 region is CASSLLSAPSTDTQYF. DNA of the CDR3: TGTGCCAGCAGCTTGTTGTCAGCGCCCAGCACAGATACGCAGTATTTT.

This clonotype was detected ten times or more. The rearrangement links TRBV28 to TRBJ2-5; the D gene is possibly TRBD2 (5 bases). The V end was cut by 3 bases, the J end by 4 bases, with 21 bases between. Germline values: CDR1 MDHEN, CDR2 SYDVKM. The CDR3 has 17 amino acids. CDR3 coding DNA: TGTGCCAGCAGTTTGGTCCCCGCTAAAACGACTACAGAGACCCAGTACTTC. It encodes CASSLVPAKTTTETQYF.

This clonotype showed up many times. The chain carries TRBV13 and TRBJ2-1; 8 positions agree with TRBD1. The CDR3 totals 16 residues. Germline V gene sequence: CDR1 PRHDT, CDR2 FYEKMQ (reference sequence). Germline trimming cut 5 bases from V and 0 bases from J; bases unmatched to any gene: 6. The CDR3 reads CASSPRGQSSYNEQFF. The CDR3 coding sequence is TGTGCCAGCAGCCCCAGGGGGCAGAGCTCCTACAATGAGCAGTTCTTC.

The table lists this clonotype with many counts. V usage is TRBV4-1 and J usage is TRBJ2-5; 8 nucleotides align to TRBD2. The CDR3 runs to 15 residues. Germline loops: CDR1 MGHRA, CDR2 YSYEKL. The V gene end was trimmed by 4 bases and the J gene end by 0 bases; junction bases not matched to a gene: 4. The CDR3 sequence: CASSPLLADQETQYF. The CDR3 DNA follows: TGCGCCAGCAGCCCCCTACTAGCGGACCAAGAGACCCAGTACTTC.